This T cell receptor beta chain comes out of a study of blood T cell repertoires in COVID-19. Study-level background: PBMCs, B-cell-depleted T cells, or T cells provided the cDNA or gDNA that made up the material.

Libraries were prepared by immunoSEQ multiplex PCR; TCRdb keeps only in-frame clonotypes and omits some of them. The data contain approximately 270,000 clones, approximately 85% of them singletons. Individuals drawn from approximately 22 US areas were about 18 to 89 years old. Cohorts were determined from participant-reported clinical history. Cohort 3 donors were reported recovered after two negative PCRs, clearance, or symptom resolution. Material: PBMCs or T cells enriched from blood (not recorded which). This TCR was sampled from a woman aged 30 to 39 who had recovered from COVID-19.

The DNA of the CDR3 is TGTGCCTGGAGACTAGCGGGGGGACAGACCCAGTACTTC. Amino acid sequence: CAWRLAGGQTQYF. The chain combines TRBV30 with TRBJ2-5, with TRBD2 identical over 12 bases. Trimming cost V 3 bases and J 6 bases; bases outside gene matches: 2. CDR1 GTSNPN and CDR2 SVGIG come from the germline V gene (reference sequence). The CDR3 is 13 residues long.